These 30 T cell receptor beta chains were all obtained from the same sample, sequenced in a study of regulatory T cells in long-lasting Graves disease. Time point: newly diagnosed GD, antithyroid drugs for less than 3 months. Making the TCR library involved RNA that had been extracted from PBMCs. Relying on iRepertoire HTBI primers and Arm-PCR of CDR3 regions, the team built TCR beta libraries. TCRdb redid the calling of the multiplex PCR reads with MiXCR, one entry per CDR3 protein. The table has roughly 420,000 distinct CDR3 sequences, roughly 15% seen once. The sequenced sample was peripheral blood mononuclear cells (PBMCs), obtained at new diagnosis, from a patient treated with antithyroid drugs. Receptor source: a female donor with Graves disease.

This clonotype was counted a few times. This chain uses TRBV6-1 with TRBJ2-7, with TRBD2 matching over 9 bases. This CDR3 has 16 residues. V lost 8 bases to trimming and J lost 6 bases; unmatched junction nucleotides: 17. Germline-derived CDR1 and CDR2 are MNHNS and SASEGT. CDR3: CASSPQGAGGAREQYF. CDR3 sequence (DNA): TGTGCCAGCTCACCACAAGGGGCGGGGGGGGCCCGCGAGCAGTACTTC.

In its sample, this clonotype was seen many times. The chain recombines TRBV7-9 with TRBJ2-1; D is unclear. The CDR3 is 12 amino acids. V lost 4 bases, J lost 8 bases, and 9 bases lay in between. CDR1 is SEHNR and CDR2 is FQNEAQ in the germline V gene (reference sequence). The chain's CDR3 is CASSSPKDEQFF. CDR3 in DNA: TGTGCCAGCAGCTCCCCGAAGGATGAGCAGTTCTTC.

This clonotype was counted a few times. The chain joins TRBV19 to TRBJ2-1; D not certain. The CDR3 totals 13 residues. Germline V gene sequence: CDR1 LNHDA, CDR2 SQIVND (reference sequence). Trimming cost V 3 bases and J 7 bases, with 10 bases left between them. CDR3 amino acids: CASSMAASNEQFF. The DNA of the CDR3 is TGTGCCAGTAGTATGGCGGCCTCAAATGAGCAGTTCTTC.

The genes are TRBV7-2 and TRBJ1-5; unclear D gene. Germline lookup yields CDR1 SGHTA and CDR2 FQGNSA. The CDR3 length is 15 residues. The V and J ends lost 0 bases and 7 bases respectively, with 13 bases between them. The CDR3 region has the DNA TGTGCCAGCAGCTTAGCGTCGAGAACGGGCCAGCCCCAGCATTTT. It specifies CASSLASRTGQPQHF.

This clonotype was counted between two and nine times. This rearrangement joins TRBV20-1 to TRBJ2-7, with D unclear. V dropped 3 bases and J dropped 2 bases, with 14 bases sitting between them. CDR3 length: 14 amino acids. CDR1 is DFQATT and CDR2 is SNEGSKA in the germline V gene (reference sequence). CDR3 region: CSASLPRAPYEQYF. The CDR3 bases are TGCAGTGCTAGTTTGCCCCGGGCTCCCTACGAGCAGTACTTC.

The table lists this clonotype with many counts. The chain links TRBV20-1 to TRBJ1-2, with D possibly TRBD1 on 5 matching bases. This CDR3 region has 17 residues. The V gene's germline CDR1 is DFQATT and CDR2 SNEGSKA (reference sequence). V was clipped by 0 bases and J by 4 bases, with 21 bases between them. CDR3 coding DNA: TGCAGTGCTAGAGACGGGGCCGGACAACTTCCCGTCTATGGCTACACCTTC. Protein sequence: CSARDGAGQLPVYGYTF.

This CDR3 reads CASSARAGTSGRPYNEQFF. CDR3 DNA: TGTGCCAGCAGTGCCCGGGCAGGGACTAGCGGGAGACCCTACAATGAGCAGTTCTTC. This chain connects TRBV6-1 to TRBJ2-1, with 14 bases identical to TRBD2. Trimming removed 4 bases from V and 2 bases from J; junction bases left unmatched: 10. The CDR3 loop spans 19 amino acids. Germline V gives CDR1 MNHNS, CDR2 SASEGT.

The J gene is TRBJ1-2, the V gene TRBV6-1; TRBD1 matches at 7 bases. With 6 bases clipped from V and 4 bases from J, the junction kept 11 bases outside the gene matches. Germline CDR1 reads MNHNS; CDR2 reads SASEGT. The CDR3 is 15 residues long. In DNA, the CDR3 is TGTGCCAGCAGCTCCCTCAAAGACAGGGCCTATGGCTACACCTTC. Translated, it gives CASSSLKDRAYGYTF.

At least ten counts were recorded for this clonotype. The rearrangement links TRBV18 to TRBJ2-3; 8 bases line up with TRBD1. The J segment lost 2 bases and the V segment lost 5 bases, leaving 6 bases of the junction unmatched. Germline-derived CDR1 and CDR2 are KGHSH and LQKENI. The CDR3 covers 15 residues. The CDR3: CASSGTGGNTDTQYF. CDR3 bases: TGTGCCAGCTCAGGCACAGGGGGGAACACAGATACGCAGTATTTT.

V usage is TRBV29-1 and J usage is TRBJ2-7; 7 bases are shared with TRBD1. Germline V gene sequence: CDR1 SQVTM, CDR2 ANQGSEA. The CDR3 spans 11 residues. V lost 6 bases, J lost 4 bases, and 3 bases stayed unmatched. DNA for the CDR3: TGCAGCGTGATGACAGGGTACGAGCAGTACTTC. This translates into CSVMTGYEQYF.

This clonotype has a handful of counts. The rearrangement uses TRBV20-1 and TRBJ2-7; a weak D match, TRBD1 (7 bases). This CDR3 is 15 amino acids long. Germline V CDR1 and CDR2: DFQATT, SNEGSKA (reference sequence). V shed 0 bases and J shed 2 bases, with 14 bases lying between them. CDR3 sequence reads: CSARDRQGGAYEQYV. In DNA form, the CDR3 reads TGCAGTGCTAGAGATAGACAGGGAGGAGCCTACGAGCAGTACGTC.

Ten or more counts support this clonotype. This chain links TRBV4-1 with TRBJ2-2; TRBD2 matches at 13 bases. J was trimmed by 7 bases and V by 4 bases; bases with no gene match: 6. The CDR3 is made up of 16 amino acids. CDR1 and CDR2 from the germline V gene are MGHRA and YSYEKL. The CDR3 nucleotides are TGCGCCAGCAGCCGCGGACTAGCGGGAGTTTACGGGGAGCTGTTTTTT. Its protein is CASSRGLAGVYGELFF.

This clonotype was found many times. V gene TRBV6-1 combines with J gene TRBJ2-1; 10 nucleotides agree with TRBD2. V was pared by 6 bases and J by 3 bases, with 5 bases of the junction left unmatched. The germline CDR1 and CDR2 sequences are MNHNS and SASEGT. The CDR3 covers 15 residues. The CDR3 loop reads CASRVAGGLYNEQFF. DNA of the CDR3: TGTGCCAGCAGAGTAGCGGGAGGACTCTACAATGAGCAGTTCTTC.

As to this clonotype: The DNA is left out, because the CDR3 cannot be placed on it with certainty; the CDR3 is given as TCRdb lists it. The chain uses TRBV12-3 or TRBV12-4 and TRBJ1-2; TRBD1 is the table's D call, not checked against the DNA. The CDR3 contains 14 residues when both ends are counted. CDR3 residues: CASSFRARGTGYTF.

The chain links TRBV19 to TRBJ2-7; D may correspond to TRBD1 or TRBD2 (5 bases each). Germline values: CDR1 LNHDA, CDR2 SQIVND (reference sequence). This CDR3 is built from 15 residues. V gave up 4 bases and J gave up 3 bases, with 16 bases separating them. CDR3 loop: CASSTGTGYNYEQYF. The CDR3 DNA is TGTGCCAGTAGTACCGGGACGGGCTACAACTACGAGCAGTACTTC. Full variable domain (outside the CDR3, taken from reference TRBV19 and TRBJ2-7): DGGITQSPKYLFRKEGQNVTLSCEQNLNHDAMYWYRQDPGQGLRLIYYSQIVNDFQKGDIAEGYSVSREKKESFPLTVTSAQKNPTAFYLCASSTGTGYNYEQYFGPGTRLTVT.

This clonotype was observed a few times. V is TRBV24-1 and J is TRBJ2-1; D may be TRBD2 (7 bases). V was clipped by 5 bases and J by 8 bases, with 15 bases between them. CDR3 size: 14 residues. The V gene's germline CDR1 is KGHDR and CDR2 SFDVKD. CDR3 amino acids: CATSVGREGDEQFF. CDR3 DNA sequence: TGTGCCACCAGTGTTGGCAGGGAGGGGGATGAGCAGTTCTTC.

The rearrangement links TRBV7-9 to TRBJ2-1; 11 bases are a match to TRBD2. The CDR3 totals 17 residues. CDR1 and CDR2 (germline): SEHNR, FQNEAQ (reference sequence). J was trimmed by 5 bases and V by 2 bases; bases with no gene match: 8. The CDR3: CASSLSLAGGRDNEQFF. For the CDR3, the DNA is TGTGCCAGCAGCTTAAGTTTAGCGGGAGGGCGAGACAATGAGCAGTTCTTC.

This clonotype has a count of ten or more. The rearrangement links TRBV20-1 to TRBJ2-7; TRBD2 matches 11 bases. Germline V CDR1 and CDR2: DFQATT, SNEGSKA (reference sequence). The V gene end was trimmed by 1 base and the J gene end by 5 bases; junction bases not matched to a gene: 4. There are 14 residues in the CDR3. Here the CDR3 reads CSARVAGGMNEQYF. In nucleotides, the CDR3 is TGCAGTGCTAGAGTAGCGGGAGGGATGAACGAGCAGTACTTC.

This clonotype was recorded at least ten times. This chain joins TRBV11-2 and TRBJ2-1, with D possibly matching TRBD2 (6 bases). The germline V gene encodes CDR1 SGHAT and CDR2 FQNNGV. V lost 1 base, J lost 8 bases, and 9 bases lay in between. The CDR3 contains 13 residues. In DNA form, the CDR3 reads TGTGCCAGCAGCTTAGCACCGGGAGATGAGCAGTTCTTC. It specifies CASSLAPGDEQFF.

In its sample, this clonotype was seen a few times. The chain employs TRBV4-3 and TRBJ2-2; D is perhaps TRBD1 (5 bases). Germline V gene data show CDR1 as LGHNA and CDR2 as YSLEER. This CDR3 comprises 16 residues. Trimming removed 1 base from V and 0 bases from J, with 9 bases in between. The CDR3 region has the DNA TGCGCCAGCAGCCAAGGCGTAGGGGCGAACACCGGGGAGCTGTTTTTT. As protein: CASSQGVGANTGELFF.

This clonotype was seen repeatedly, ten times or more. The chain joins TRBV27 to TRBJ2-7; D is perhaps TRBD2 (5 bases). Germline V gene sequence: CDR1 MNHEY, CDR2 SMNVEV (reference sequence). The CDR3 sequence is 13 residues long. Trimming stripped 0 bases from V and 6 bases from J, with 9 bases between. The CDR3 DNA sequence: TGTGCCAGCAGTTTATCAGCGGTAACCGAGCAGTACTTC. This encodes CASSLSAVTEQYF.

Ten or more counts support this clonotype. This chain links TRBV20-1 with TRBJ2-7; 9 nucleotides align to TRBD1. This CDR3 is 14 amino acids long. V trimming: 0 bases; J trimming: 4 bases; junction bases outside the gene matches: 4. Germline V CDR1 and CDR2: DFQATT, SNEGSKA (reference sequence). The CDR3 bases are TGCAGTGCTAGAGATCCGGACAGGGGATACGAGCAGTACTTC. It is translated as CSARDPDRGYEQYF.

This clonotype was detected only a few times. V gene TRBV27 combines with J gene TRBJ2-2; 8 nucleotides agree with TRBD2. The CDR3 has 16 amino acids. With 3 bases clipped from V and 5 bases from J, the junction kept 8 bases outside the gene matches. The germline V gene encodes CDR1 MNHEY and CDR2 SMNVEV (reference sequence). CDR3 amino acids: CASSFLAGTTTGELFF. The CDR3 nucleotides are TGTGCCAGCAGTTTTCTAGCGGGTACAACTACCGGGGAGCTGTTTTTT.

This clonotype was observed many times. The V gene is TRBV10-3, the J gene TRBJ2-1, with TRBD2 matching over 7 bases. Per the germline V gene, CDR1 is ENHRY and CDR2 is SYGVKD. The CDR3 has 16 residues. After removal of 4 bases from V and 6 bases from J, the junction contained 12 bases not matched to a gene. This CDR3 reads CAISVIKRDGGNEQFF. The CDR3 DNA reads TGTGCCATCAGTGTAATCAAGCGGGATGGGGGCAATGAGCAGTTCTTC.

Notes on this clonotype: This clone may be a read error of a much larger clone one base away. CDR3 sequence (DNA): TGTGCCAGCAGTGGGGAGGGGGCAAATGAGCAGTTCTTC. The encoded protein is CASSGEGANEQFF. The rearrangement links TRBV2 to TRBJ2-1, with D perhaps matching TRBD1 or TRBD2 (7 bases each). This CDR3 contains 13 residues. V lost 4 bases to trimming and J lost 7 bases, with 11 bases between them. CDR1 is SNHLY, CDR2 FYNNEI, per germline.

This clonotype was seen many times. The genes are TRBV5-1 and TRBJ2-1; D gene uncertain. V was shortened by 0 bases and J by 0 bases, with 10 bases between the two germline ends. Germline V CDR1 and CDR2: SGHRS, YFSETQ. CDR3 length: 16 amino acids. CDR3 residues: CASSLARPSSYNEQFF. CDR3 in DNA: TGCGCCAGCAGCTTGGCCCGTCCATCCTCCTACAATGAGCAGTTCTTC.

This clonotype was found many times. The chain uses TRBV20-1 and TRBJ1-1; 8 bases are shared with TRBD1. CDR1 and CDR2 (germline): DFQATT, SNEGSKA (reference sequence). The CDR3 extends over 15 amino acids. V shed 0 bases, J shed 0 bases, and the junction held 3 bases outside the gene matches. The CDR3: CSARDAGQVNTEAFF. In nucleotides, the CDR3 is TGCAGTGCTAGAGATGCGGGACAGGTGAACACTGAAGCTTTCTTT.

This clonotype has at least ten counts. The chain couples TRBV7-8 to TRBJ2-7; the match to TRBD1 covers 10 bases. This CDR3 has 14 residues. The V gene's germline CDR1 is SGHVS and CDR2 FQNEAQ. Losses at the gene ends were 3 bases for V and 4 bases for J; bases not matched to a gene: 3. The CDR3 loop is CASSFVDRGYEQYF. CDR3 bases: TGTGCCAGCAGCTTCGTGGACAGGGGGTACGAGCAGTACTTC.

This chain links TRBV2 with TRBJ2-5, with D perhaps matching TRBD1 (6 bases). The CDR3 sequence is 13 residues long. Germline CDR1 reads SNHLY; CDR2 reads FYNNEI. Trimming shortened V by 3 bases and J by 5 bases, and 10 bases separated the two germline ends. CDR3 sequence reads: CASSDGQGETQYF. Written as DNA, the CDR3 is TGTGCCAGCAGTGATGGGCAGGGGGAGACCCAGTACTTC.

This chain links TRBV5-6 with TRBJ1-1, with 9 bases identical to TRBD1. This CDR3 is built from 15 residues. V gave up 3 bases and J gave up 5 bases; unmatched junction bases: 8. Germline V gene lookup returns CDR1 SGHDT and CDR2 YYEEEE. The CDR3 reads CASSWNRGRRTEAFF. The DNA for the CDR3 is TGTGCCAGCAGCTGGAACAGGGGGCGAAGGACTGAAGCTTTCTTT.